This T cell receptor beta chain was sequenced in a study of CD8+ T cells in alopecia areata. Investigators isolated RNA and reverse transcribed it into cDNA to act as the sequencing template. The assay was immunoSEQ multiplex PCR, and TCRdb's table has in-frame clones only and misses some. The sample lists fewer than 200,000 clones; 50% to 75% were seen once. Regarding treatment: oral pan-JAK inhibitor, 5-10 mg twice daily. Here the sequenced sample was CD4+ T cells sorted from blood, taken around week 55, from a patient treated with tofacitinib. The origin of this receptor is a human donor with alopecia areata.

Here the CDR3 reads CASSSGVHEQYF. DNA of the CDR3: TGTGCCAGCTCATCGGGGGTCCACGAGCAGTACTTC. This chain joins TRBV18 and TRBJ2-7, with D maybe TRBD2 (6 bases). Germline-derived CDR1 and CDR2 are KGHSH and LQKENI. Trimming shortened V by 5 bases and J by 5 bases, and 10 bases separated the two germline ends. The CDR3 consists of 12 residues.